This record covers a single T cell receptor (beta chain). Its antigen is currently unknown. In the PCR, 60 Vbeta and 13 Jbeta primers were used. Assay used: immunoSEQ multiplex PCR; TCRdb lists only in-frame clones, some missing. The table lists roughly 240,000 clones, roughly 82% of them singletons, with 5% to 6.5% in the top ten. These data come from a study of cytomegalovirus exposure and HLA in healthy donors. The study's findings and limits: The CMV antigen specificity of three CMV-associated chains was confirmed through in vitro analysis. Association of approximately 18,000 TCR beta sequences with HLA alleles was found at 0.05 false discovery rate in a later analysis.

The trim removed 4 bases at V and 0 bases at J, leaving 6 bases unmatched. In germline, CDR1 is GTSNPN, CDR2 SVGIG (reference sequence). The CDR3 contains 15 residues. V gene TRBV30 combines with J gene TRBJ2-3; 8 bases fit TRBD1. The sequenced sample was PBMCs. The receptor was derived from a woman aged 35 to 49 in good health and CMV-seropositive. This CDR3 is CAWIGQGISTDTQYF. The CDR3 DNA follows: TGTGCCTGGATTGGACAGGGAATTAGCACAGATACGCAGTATTTT.